This T cell receptor (beta chain) was obtained from a study of blood T cell repertoires in COVID-19. In the study overall: Sites across the United States, Italy and Spain contributed samples from acute and convalescent COVID-19. Sample material is recorded as cDNA or gDNA derived from T cells, B-cell-depleted T cells, or PBMCs.

CDR3 length: 14 amino acids. CDR1 and CDR2 (germline): SGHAT, FQNNGV. Trimming pared 1 base from V and 2 bases from J, leaving 9 bases between. In the authors' methods: Estimated nucleated cell counts came from reference gene primer amplification. Sequenced by immunoSEQ multiplex PCR; TCRdb stores in-frame clones only, minus some. D and trimming were read from the DNA, whereas the V and J calls and clone size are those reported in that table. Of around 230,000 clones in the sample, around 82% were seen once. This sequence originates from a middle-aged woman with active or convalescent COVID-19. The source material was peripheral blood. V and J are TRBV11-2 and TRBJ2-7, with D tentatively TRBD1 (5 bases). CDR3 in amino acids: CASSLALGAYEQYF. For the CDR3, the DNA is TGTGCCAGCAGCTTAGCCCTAGGGGCCTACGAGCAGTACTTC.